The rows below give T cell receptor beta chains drawn from one sample of a study of blood T cell repertoires in COVID-19. TCRdb keeps only in-frame clones here, not all; method: immunoSEQ multiplex PCR. This sample has roughly 50,000 clones, with roughly 85% found just once. Sequencing used peripheral blood. Receptors originate from a man aged 55 to 70 with acute or convalescent COVID-19. The conserved cysteine and the conserved F or W are not part of the CDR3 here.

V gene	CDR3 length	J gene	CDR3 protein
TRBV5-1	13	TRBJ2-6	ASSTPGSMANVLT
TRBV7-8	13	TRBJ2-7	ASIPLAGVSYEQY
TRBV18	11	TRBJ1-4	ASSWQTNEKLF
TRBV5-8	11	TRBJ1-1	ASSGRGQTEAF
TRBV5-1	14	TRBJ2-1	ASSYGLAGSYNEQF
TRBV6-5	12	TRBJ1-3	ASRGGVPGNTIY
TRBV24-1	10	TRBJ2-2	ATSGDSGELF
TRBV5-1	11	TRBJ2-7	ASSLADRYEQY
TRBV6-5	13	TRBJ1-6	ASNLGGQGGSPLH
TRBV20-1	9	TRBJ1-2	SAWDRAGYT
TRBV7-2	12	TRBJ2-1	ASSPLAGWGEQF
TRBV9	8	TRBJ1-5	ASREKPQH
TRBV7-2	14	TRBJ2-7	ASSLVAGQVAYEQY
TRBV18	16	TRBJ1-2	ASSPNSPGQGTPYGYT
TRBV30	10	TRBJ2-1	AWSEDRNEQF
TRBV3-1/TRBV3-2	12	TRBJ1-2	ASSQEGQSYGYT
TRBV24-1	11	TRBJ2-7	ATSQGNRYEQY
TRBV3-1/TRBV3-2	11	TRBJ2-1	ASSPGLAGEQF
TRBV7-2	15	TRBJ2-1	ASSLVLQREYYNEQF